Detailed here is one T cell receptor (beta chain). Method: immunoSEQ multiplex PCR; TCRdb's copy keeps in-frame clones and lacks some. The repertoire holds about 250,000 clones, with roughly 90% as singletons. This sample stems from a study of blood T cell repertoires in COVID-19. Turning to the study itself: From T cells, B-cell-depleted T cells, or PBMCs came the material, which was cDNA or gDNA.

CDR1 and CDR2 from the germline V gene are WSHSY and SAAADI. V lost 7 bases to trimming and J lost 4 bases; unmatched junction nucleotides: 9. This CDR3 is 16 amino acids long. Each participant's cohort was designated according to participant-reported clinical history. The clonotype was recovered from a woman between 45 and 65 years old who had recovered from COVID-19. Sequencing was done on a sample of PBMCs or T cells enriched from blood (not recorded which). V and J are TRBV10-2 and TRBJ2-1, with TRBD2 identical over 11 bases. The CDR3 DNA reads as TGCGCCAGCAAAGATAGCGGGAGGGGCCCTTACAATGAGCAGTTCTTC. Its translation is CASKDSGRGPYNEQFF.